The 29 T cell receptor beta chains below were found in one sample sequenced in a study of CD8 T cells in ankylosing spondylitis. Using its own MiXCR run on the 5' RACE reads, TCRdb lists one record per CDR3 protein. The top ten hold less than 3% of the sample, which has roughly 250,000 distinct CDR3 sequences, roughly a tenth seen once. The sequenced material came from blood, either unsorted or a sorted T cell fraction (not recorded which). The source is a male donor with ankylosing spondylitis or in good health (not recorded which).

The sample holds many counts of this clonotype. The chain combines TRBV4-2 with TRBJ2-2; TRBD2 might be the D (5 bases). This CDR3 is 14 amino acids long. Germline V CDR1 and CDR2: LGHNA, YNFKEQ. The V gene lost 0 bases and the J gene lost 3 bases, with 5 bases spanning the gap. The CDR3 spells CASSQEDYTGELFF. CDR3 in DNA: TGTGCCAGCAGCCAAGAGGACTACACCGGGGAGCTGTTTTTT.

This clonotype was seen repeatedly, ten times or more. V gene TRBV20-1 combines with J gene TRBJ1-1; D is unclear. The CDR3 totals 14 residues. The V gene lost 4 bases and the J gene lost 3 bases, with 15 bases spanning the gap. Germline lookup yields CDR1 DFQATT and CDR2 SNEGSKA (reference sequence). This CDR3 reads CSATPSIGYTEAFF. CDR3 DNA: TGCAGTGCTACCCCCTCGATTGGATACACTGAAGCTTTCTTT.

This clonotype was counted ten times or more. The rearrangement joins TRBV5-1 to TRBJ2-1, with D perhaps given as TRBD1 or TRBD2 (6 bases each). Per the germline V gene, CDR1 is SGHRS and CDR2 is YFSETQ. The germline V and J ends were trimmed by 6 bases and 1 base, with 14 bases remaining between them. The CDR3 runs to 15 residues. CDR3 in amino acids: CASKGDSASYNEQFF. In DNA, the CDR3 is TGCGCCAGCAAGGGGGACTCGGCATCCTACAATGAGCAGTTCTTC.

This clonotype was counted at least ten times. This chain joins TRBV20-1 and TRBJ2-3; D perhaps matches TRBD1 (7 bases). The length of the CDR3 is 14 residues. CDR1 DFQATT and CDR2 SNEGSKA come from the germline V gene (reference sequence). Trimming left V 8 bases short and J 3 bases short, with 18 bases between. CDR3 sequence: CSTQGGVRTDTQYF. The CDR3 DNA reads as TGCAGTACCCAGGGGGGAGTAAGAACAGATACGCAGTATTTT.

The rearrangement links TRBV12-3 or TRBV12-4 to TRBJ2-1, with D uncertain. Between the trimmed V and J ends, which lost 5 bases and 10 bases, there was a span of 12 bases. The CDR3 runs to 12 residues. The DNA for the CDR3 is TGTGCCAGCAGTCCTTTTTCCGGGGAGCAGTTCTTC. Its translation is CASSPFSGEQFF.

The gene calls are TRBV6-1 and TRBJ2-3; the match to TRBD1 covers 7 bases. The V gene's germline CDR1 is MNHNS and CDR2 SASEGT. The CDR3 consists of 14 residues. V was pared by 6 bases and J by 3 bases, with 6 bases of the junction left unmatched. CDR3 sequence reads: CASSTRQGTDTQYF. CDR3 in DNA: TGTGCCAGCAGCACCCGACAGGGTACAGATACGCAGTATTTT.

In its sample, this clonotype was seen many times. The chain joins TRBV7-8 to TRBJ1-6; 7 nucleotides line up with TRBD1. The CDR3 covers 14 residues. J lost 6 bases, V lost 5 bases, and 4 bases had no gene match. Germline CDR1 SGHVS, CDR2 FQNEAQ. The CDR3 loop is CASSRGHGNSPLHF. The CDR3 DNA is TGTGCCAGCAGCAGGGGGCATGGTAATTCACCCCTCCACTTT.

This clonotype was observed many times. This chain joins TRBV5-1 and TRBJ2-1; D is ambiguous. This CDR3 has 12 residues. CDR1 and CDR2 (germline): SGHRS, YFSETQ. Trimming took 1 base from V and 5 from J, leaving 4 bases between them. DNA of the CDR3: TGCGCCAGCAGCTTGCAGAACAATGAGCAGTTCTTC. This codes for CASSLQNNEQFF.

This chain joins TRBV18 and TRBJ2-1, with TRBD2 matching 13 bases. Germline values: CDR1 KGHSH, CDR2 LQKENI. Germline trimming cut 2 bases from V and 6 bases from J; bases unmatched to any gene: 7. This CDR3 spans 17 amino acids. CDR3 protein: CASSPYETSGRSNEQFF. DNA for the CDR3: TGTGCCAGCTCACCATATGAGACTAGCGGGAGGAGCAATGAGCAGTTCTTC.

This clonotype has a count of ten or more. V usage is TRBV3-1 and J usage is TRBJ2-7; 10 bases are a match to TRBD2. The germline V gene encodes CDR1 LGHDT and CDR2 YNNKEL (reference sequence). CDR3 length equals 16 residues. J lost 0 bases, V lost 3 bases, and 5 bases had no gene match. The CDR3 is CASSHGGLAASYEQYF. DNA of the CDR3: TGTGCCAGCAGCCACGGTGGACTAGCGGCCTCCTACGAGCAGTACTTC.

This clonotype was counted at least ten times. This chain's CDR3 is CASSLARLAVSTDTQYF. For the CDR3, the DNA is TGTGCCAGCAGCTTAGCTCGACTAGCGGTGAGCACAGATACGCAGTATTTT. This chain connects TRBV7-2 to TRBJ2-3; 9 nucleotides align to TRBD2. The CDR3 spans 17 residues. The J segment lost 0 bases and the V segment lost 0 bases, leaving 4 bases of the junction unmatched. Germline CDR1 and CDR2: SGHTA and FQGNSA.

There are a few counts of this clonotype. This chain links TRBV5-1 with TRBJ2-5; D is uncertain. Between the trimmed V and J ends, which lost 0 bases and 2 bases, there was a span of 8 bases. The CDR3 loop spans 14 amino acids. Germline CDR1 is SGHRS and CDR2 is YFSETQ. The DNA for the CDR3 is TGCGCCAGCAGCTTGGGTATGAATCAAGAGACCCAGTACTTC. It is translated as CASSLGMNQETQYF.

This clonotype was counted at least ten times. The V and J genes are TRBV29-1 and TRBJ2-1, with 8 bases aligning to TRBD2. CDR3 length equals 14 residues. Germline CDR1 SQVTM, CDR2 ANQGSEA. With 4 bases clipped from V and 5 bases from J, the junction kept 7 bases outside the gene matches. Here the CDR3 DNA reads TGCAGCGTTGCTATCAGCGGGAGAAACAATGAGCAGTTCTTC. Protein product: CSVAISGRNNEQFF.

This clonotype was recorded many times. The V call is TRBV2, the J call TRBJ2-7; 7 bases match TRBD1. V shed 3 bases, J shed 3 bases, and the junction held 5 bases outside the gene matches. In germline, CDR1 is SNHLY, CDR2 FYNNEI. The CDR3 has 14 amino acids. CDR3 nucleotide sequence: TGTGCCAGCAGTGAGCAAACAGGGGTCTACGAGCAGTACTTC. It yields the protein CASSEQTGVYEQYF.

In this sample, this clonotype turned up many times. V is TRBV11-2 and J is TRBJ2-2; 8 bases map to TRBD2. Germline loops: CDR1 SGHAT, CDR2 FQNNGV. This CDR3 region has 17 residues. V gave up 0 bases and J gave up 0 bases; unmatched junction bases: 3. CDR3 sequence reads: CASSLDGRAANTGELFF. Written as DNA, the CDR3 is TGTGCCAGCAGCTTAGACGGGAGGGCCGCGAACACCGGGGAGCTGTTTTTT.

In this sample, this clonotype turned up many times. The chain uses TRBV27 and TRBJ2-1; D assignment may be TRBD1 or TRBD2 (5 bases each). Germline V gene data show CDR1 as MNHEY and CDR2 as SMNVEV (reference sequence). The CDR3 extends over 13 amino acids. Trimming took 4 bases from V and 5 from J, leaving 9 bases between them. The CDR3 loop reads CASSSGTHNEQFF. For the CDR3, the DNA is TGTGCCAGCAGTTCCGGGACCCACAATGAGCAGTTCTTC.

The genes are TRBV18 and TRBJ2-5; 8 nucleotides agree with TRBD2. With V trimmed by 3 bases and J by 10 bases, 19 bases remained unmatched. The germline V gene encodes CDR1 KGHSH and CDR2 LQKENI. The CDR3 extends over 17 amino acids. The CDR3 bases are TGTGCCAGCTCACCTCTGCGGGAGGCCGCCCGGGATGAGGGCCAGTACTTC. It translates to CASSPLREAARDEGQYF.

The sample holds many counts of this clonotype. The V gene is TRBV3-1, the J gene TRBJ2-1, with 14 bases lining up with TRBD2. Germline values: CDR1 LGHDT, CDR2 YNNKEL (reference sequence). The CDR3 runs 15 residues. The V gene end was trimmed by 7 bases and the J gene end by 6 bases; junction bases not matched to a gene: 5. CDR3 loop: CASTSGTSGGNEQFF. CDR3 nucleotides: TGTGCCAGCACATCCGGGACTAGCGGGGGCAATGAGCAGTTCTTC.

This clonotype was found many times. The gene calls are TRBV4-1 and TRBJ2-7; 7 bases align to TRBD1. The CDR3 has 15 residues. Germline-derived CDR1 and CDR2 are MGHRA and YSYEKL. With V trimmed by 4 bases and J by 5 bases, 11 bases remained unmatched. CDR3 sequence (DNA): TGCGCCAGCAGCCCGCCGGCACAGGGGCCCCACGAGCAGTACTTC. This sequence encodes CASSPPAQGPHEQYF.

A remark on this clonotype: A read error is possible here, since a much larger clone lies one base away. The chain is built from TRBV4-1 and TRBJ2-1, with TRBD1 matching 8 bases. Germline-derived CDR1 and CDR2 are MGHRA and YSYEKL. The CDR3 is made up of 16 amino acids. The CDR3 loop reads CVSSRSDRESYNEQFF. CDR3 nucleotides: TGCGTCAGCAGCCGGTCGGACAGGGAATCCTACAATGAGCAGTTCTTC.

The genes are TRBV2 and TRBJ2-7; 7 bases match TRBD1. The V gene end was trimmed by 2 bases and the J gene end by 8 bases; junction bases not matched to a gene: 6. The CDR3 is 13 amino acids. Germline V gives CDR1 SNHLY, CDR2 FYNNEI. The CDR3 DNA is TGTGCCAGCAGTGAATGGGAGACAGGGCAGCAGTACTTC. The encoded protein is CASSEWETGQQYF.

The genes are TRBV6-5 and TRBJ2-7; possible D gene TRBD1, 8 bases. Germline-derived CDR1 and CDR2 are MNHEY and SVGAGI. Trimming took off 4 bases at V and 4 bases at J, with 23 bases between the two ends. The CDR3 consists of 17 residues. For the CDR3, the DNA is TGTGCCAGCAGTTTCTCCCCCCTGACAGGGGAGGGGTACGAGCAGTACTTC. Its translation: CASSFSPLTGEGYEQYF.

A few counts support this clonotype. Possible read error: a much larger clone is one base away. This rearrangement joins TRBV5-1 to TRBJ1-5, with D possibly being TRBD1 (6 bases). The germline gives CDR1 SGHRS, CDR2 YFSETQ. Trimming pared 4 bases from V and 6 bases from J, leaving 17 bases between. The CDR3 has 15 residues. CDR3 bases: TGCGCCAGCAGCCCCTCGGGACAACGAAGTCAGCCCCAGCATTTT. Protein: CASSPSGQRSQPQHF.

In this sample, this clonotype turned up many times. This sequence joins TRBV5-1 and TRBJ1-1; D gene uncertain. Germline values: CDR1 SGHRS, CDR2 YFSETQ. The CDR3 length is 13 residues. Between the trimmed V and J ends, which lost 2 bases and 3 bases, there was a span of 8 bases. CDR3 bases: TGCGCCAGCAGCTTCATCGAAGACACTGAAGCTTTCTTT. Translation: CASSFIEDTEAFF.

This clonotype was detected ten times or more. The chain has TRBV30 and TRBJ1-1, with D maybe TRBD1 (5 bases). Trimming pared 0 bases from V and 6 bases from J, leaving 11 bases between. CDR1 and CDR2 (germline): GTSNPN, SVGIG (reference sequence). This CDR3 spans 13 amino acids. The CDR3 bases are TGTGCCTGGAGTGTTGTTGGGGGATCTGAAGCTTTCTTT. It encodes CAWSVVGGSEAFF.

This clonotype was counted a few times. V and J are TRBV19 and TRBJ2-1, with D tentatively TRBD1 (5 bases). Germline CDR1 is LNHDA and CDR2 is SQIVND (reference sequence). This CDR3 has 14 residues. Trimming shortened V by 0 bases and J by 6 bases, and 9 bases separated the two germline ends. Here the CDR3 reads CASSIEGAVNEQFF. The CDR3 DNA reads as TGTGCCAGTAGTATAGAAGGGGCCGTCAATGAGCAGTTCTTC.

V usage is TRBV4-2 and J usage is TRBJ2-7, with D tentatively TRBD1 (6 bases). V gave up 4 bases and J gave up 4 bases, with 14 bases separating them. The CDR3 sequence is 14 residues long. Germline assignment: CDR1 LGHNA and CDR2 YNFKEQ. CDR3 sequence reads: CASSPTGQIYEQYF. Here the CDR3 DNA reads TGTGCCAGCAGCCCCACGGGACAAATTTACGAGCAGTACTTC.

This clonotype was counted many times. The gene calls are TRBV20-1 and TRBJ1-1; no clear D. The CDR3 has 16 residues. Trimming left V 0 bases short and J 0 bases short, with 14 bases between. The V gene's germline CDR1 is DFQATT and CDR2 SNEGSKA (reference sequence). CDR3 protein: CSARDGKGTMNTEAFF. The CDR3 coding sequence is TGCAGTGCTAGAGATGGGAAGGGCACCATGAACACTGAAGCTTTCTTT.

This clonotype came up many times. The chain joins TRBV5-1 to TRBJ2-7; 10 bases fit TRBD1. Looked up from germline, CDR1 is SGHRS and CDR2 is YFSETQ. The CDR3 is 14 amino acids. J gave up 4 bases and V 7 bases, and 8 bases lay outside the gene matches. The CDR3 DNA sequence: TGCGCCAGCGCCCCCGGGACAGGGGCATACGAGCAGTACTTC. Translated: CASAPGTGAYEQYF.